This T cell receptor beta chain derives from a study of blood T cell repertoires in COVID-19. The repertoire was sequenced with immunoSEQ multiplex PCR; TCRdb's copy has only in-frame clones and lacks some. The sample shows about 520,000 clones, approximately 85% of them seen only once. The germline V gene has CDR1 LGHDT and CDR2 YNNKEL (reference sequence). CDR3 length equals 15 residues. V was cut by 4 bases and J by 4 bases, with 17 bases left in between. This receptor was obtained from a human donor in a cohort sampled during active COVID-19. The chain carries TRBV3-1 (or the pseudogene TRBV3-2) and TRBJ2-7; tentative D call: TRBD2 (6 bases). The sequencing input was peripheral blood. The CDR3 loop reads CASSPVGGSVYEQYF. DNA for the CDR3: TGTGCCAGCAGCCCCGTGGGGGGTTCCGTTTACGAGCAGTACTTC.